This TCR beta chain was obtained from a study of cytomegalovirus exposure and HLA in healthy donors (TCRdb year 2017). In terms of the full investigation: According to a later analysis, the 120 or so validation repertoires were produced on the same platform as the approximately 620 repertoires of the first cohort. The study aimed to test whether cataloging public T cell receptors could reveal signatures of past pathogen exposure. To predict cytomegalovirus infection status, the study brought together high-throughput TCR immunosequencing, statistical association of individual TCRs with disease status, and machine learning. Along with the roughly 670-subject first cohort, a separate validation cohort of over 90 different subjects was used.

Separate from the approximately 670-subject first cohort, the validation cohort of roughly 130 subjects was the group to which the donors belonged. On this clone: This receptor's antigen is unknown. No base qualities exist here, and no much larger clone lies one base off it.

Overall results and qualifications from the work: A later analysis found that TCRs clustered in the first cohort also tended to co-occur in the roughly 120 validation repertoires, with 94% of cluster scores above 0. A later analysis had no HLA typing for the validation cohort, so co-occurrence there was scored across all 110 or so repertoires. In vitro tests confirmed that a few of the cytomegalovirus-associated TCR beta chains recognize cytomegalovirus antigens. Most TCR sequences were seen in very few donors, while some public TCRs were found in many individuals. A total of roughly 160 TCR beta chains were listed by the study as associated with cytomegalovirus. It was suggested by the authors that the approach could potentially be generalized to other disease states and immunological phenotypes. Cytomegalovirus status was reported to be diagnosed by the classifier with high specificity and sensitivity in both the original and validation cohorts.

Receptor libraries were prepared by the immunoSEQ multiplex PCR assay. Per the original workflow: To diagnose cytomegalovirus status from the catalog of TCR beta chain sequences, a statistical classification framework was built. The immuneACCESS repertoire file appears here via TCRdb, limited to in-frame rearrangements. These files lack a portion of the clones; in checked studies, under half of the deficit traces to unresolved V genes, and the cause of the others is not known. The V and J calls and clone size come from that table; D and trimming were worked out from the DNA. Here the sample has 250,000 to 300,000 clones; 80% to 90% occur a single time. 1% of the sample is in the top ten clones. This TCR came from a woman between 18 and 29 years old in good health and CMV-seronegative. The sample comprised PBMCs.

The CDR3 protein sequence reads: CATLTSGRAVSRQYF. The nucleotide sequence is TGTGCCACCCTGACTAGCGGGAGAGCTGTGTCCCGGCAGTACTTC. In this chain, TRBV6-1 is recombined with TRBJ2-7; 12 of the junction bases match TRBD2. Per the germline V gene, MNHNS is the CDR1 and SASEGT is the CDR2. Trimming takes 10 bases off V and 9 bases off J; junction bases not matched to a gene: 16. Its CDR3 holds 15 amino acids, cysteine through phenylalanine. Only the CDR3 portion is preserved as DNA: 45 bases, with reading frame beginning at the first base.